The rows below give T cell receptor beta chains drawn from one sample of a study of blood T cell repertoires in COVID-19. The table came from immunoSEQ multiplex PCR; TCRdb's copy has only in-frame clones and leaves some out. In the table there are fewer than 300,000 clones, about 85% of which are singletons. Material for sequencing was peripheral blood. The origin of the receptors is a human donor with COVID-19, enrolled during active disease. The donor label of this sample is uncertain. CDR3s include the opening cysteine and the closing phenylalanine or tryptophan. The order of the fields is V gene, D gene, J gene, CDR3 protein. D genes are given only for firm matches.

v_gene: TRBV18; d_gene: NA; j_gene: TRBJ1-5; CDR3aa: CASSPKGEGDQPQHF
v_gene: TRBV7-9; d_gene: NA; j_gene: TRBJ2-7; CDR3aa: CASSLAPPPGAYEQYF
v_gene: TRBV27; d_gene: NA; j_gene: TRBJ1-1; CDR3aa: CASSATWGVNTEAFF
v_gene: TRBV2; d_gene: TRBD1; j_gene: TRBJ1-2; CDR3aa: CASREAGGSNGYTF
v_gene: TRBV5-1; d_gene: TRBD2; j_gene: TRBJ2-5; CDR3aa: CASSSELAGGIRTQYF
v_gene: TRBV19; d_gene: NA; j_gene: TRBJ1-6; CDR3aa: CASSRTLENSPLHF
v_gene: TRBV7-2; d_gene: NA; j_gene: TRBJ1-3; CDR3aa: CASSLPGSGNTIYF
v_gene: TRBV28; d_gene: TRBD1; j_gene: TRBJ1-5; CDR3aa: CASRSQGGQPQHF
v_gene: TRBV6-2/TRBV6-3; d_gene: NA; j_gene: TRBJ2-1; CDR3aa: CASSSPMGAGASYYNEQFF
v_gene: TRBV20-1; d_gene: NA; j_gene: TRBJ1-4; CDR3aa: CSAREGGLNEKLFF
v_gene: TRBV19; d_gene: NA; j_gene: TRBJ2-1; CDR3aa: CASSIDQGEQFF
v_gene: TRBV28; d_gene: NA; j_gene: TRBJ1-2; CDR3aa: CASSSAERQPSYGYTF
v_gene: TRBV5-6; d_gene: TRBD1; j_gene: TRBJ1-2; CDR3aa: CASSLTGDYGYTF
v_gene: TRBV7-9; d_gene: TRBD2; j_gene: TRBJ2-7; CDR3aa: CASSFWRASGRYEQYF
v_gene: TRBV30; d_gene: TRBD1; j_gene: TRBJ1-2; CDR3aa: CAWSSGQLSYGYTF
v_gene: TRBV29-1; d_gene: TRBD1; j_gene: TRBJ2-7; CDR3aa: CSVVRDRGLGEQYF
v_gene: TRBV29-1; d_gene: TRBD2; j_gene: TRBJ2-3; CDR3aa: CSVDGLAGTDTQYF
v_gene: TRBV20-1; d_gene: TRBD1; j_gene: TRBJ1-2; CDR3aa: CSAKQGTVHTF
v_gene: TRBV9; d_gene: NA; j_gene: TRBJ2-5; CDR3aa: CASSGLSSEGTQYF
v_gene: TRBV30; d_gene: NA; j_gene: TRBJ1-1; CDR3aa: CAWSSRTEAPEAFF
v_gene: TRBV5-1; d_gene: NA; j_gene: TRBJ2-3; CDR3aa: CASSPGGGNTDTQYF
v_gene: TRBV4-1; d_gene: NA; j_gene: TRBJ1-4; CDR3aa: CASSQQGTTNEKLFF
v_gene: TRBV30; d_gene: NA; j_gene: TRBJ1-2; CDR3aa: CAWSPDRGLYGYTF
v_gene: TRBV5-4; d_gene: TRBD2; j_gene: TRBJ2-7; CDR3aa: CASSFSGLVGEQYF
v_gene: TRBV7-9; d_gene: NA; j_gene: TRBJ1-1; CDR3aa: CASSSTGTNTEAFF
v_gene: TRBV10-1; d_gene: TRBD2; j_gene: TRBJ2-1; CDR3aa: CASSPLAGFAYNEQFF
v_gene: TRBV7-3; d_gene: TRBD2; j_gene: TRBJ2-7; CDR3aa: CASSLTGTSGYEQYF
v_gene: TRBV7-2; d_gene: NA; j_gene: TRBJ1-2; CDR3aa: CASSLAGTSGYTF
v_gene: TRBV27; d_gene: TRBD1; j_gene: TRBJ1-4; CDR3aa: CATKTGTANEKLFF
v_gene: TRBV21-1; d_gene: NA; j_gene: TRBJ2-4; CDR3aa: CASTRREDPKNIQYF
v_gene: TRBV30; d_gene: NA; j_gene: TRBJ1-5; CDR3aa: CAWSVRQINQPQHF
v_gene: TRBV5-1; d_gene: TRBD1; j_gene: TRBJ1-4; CDR3aa: CASSLEGQGYEKLFF
v_gene: TRBV7-9; d_gene: TRBD1; j_gene: TRBJ1-6; CDR3aa: CASSLITGESPLHF
v_gene: TRBV5-4; d_gene: NA; j_gene: TRBJ1-1; CDR3aa: CASSLGGPATEAFF
v_gene: TRBV11-2; d_gene: NA; j_gene: TRBJ2-7; CDR3aa: CASSLVGGSSYEQYF
v_gene: TRBV7-2; d_gene: NA; j_gene: TRBJ1-2; CDR3aa: CASSPNTGGQNYGYTF
v_gene: TRBV28; d_gene: NA; j_gene: TRBJ1-2; CDR3aa: CASSLYQGSYGYTF
v_gene: TRBV5-1; d_gene: NA; j_gene: TRBJ2-5; CDR3aa: CASSTLAGETQYF
v_gene: TRBV6-2/TRBV6-3; d_gene: TRBD1; j_gene: TRBJ1-4; CDR3aa: CASSDGQVLNEKLFF
v_gene: TRBV4-1; d_gene: NA; j_gene: TRBJ1-5; CDR3aa: CASSQDADASNQPQHF
v_gene: TRBV5-6; d_gene: NA; j_gene: TRBJ1-3; CDR3aa: CASTRSMDRDIYF
v_gene: TRBV6-6; d_gene: TRBD2; j_gene: TRBJ2-1; CDR3aa: CASSGLAGFNEQFF
v_gene: TRBV5-1; d_gene: NA; j_gene: TRBJ2-1; CDR3aa: CASSPPQAEQFF
v_gene: TRBV6-5; d_gene: TRBD2; j_gene: TRBJ2-1; CDR3aa: CASSYVSSGPSNEQFF
v_gene: TRBV28; d_gene: NA; j_gene: TRBJ2-7; CDR3aa: CASTQGGPLTYEQYF